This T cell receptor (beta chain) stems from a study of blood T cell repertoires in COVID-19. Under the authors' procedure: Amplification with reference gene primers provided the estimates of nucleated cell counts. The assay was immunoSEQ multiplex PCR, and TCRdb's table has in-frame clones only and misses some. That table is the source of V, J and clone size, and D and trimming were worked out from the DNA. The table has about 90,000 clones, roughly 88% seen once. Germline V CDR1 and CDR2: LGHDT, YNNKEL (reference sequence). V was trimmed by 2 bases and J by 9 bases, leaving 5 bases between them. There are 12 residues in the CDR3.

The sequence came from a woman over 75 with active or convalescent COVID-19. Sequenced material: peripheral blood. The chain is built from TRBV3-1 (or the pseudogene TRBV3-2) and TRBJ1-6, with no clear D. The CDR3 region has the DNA TGTGCCAGCAGCCAATTAATTTCACCCCTCCACTTT. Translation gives CASSQLISPLHF.